One sample yielded the 25 T cell receptor beta chains listed below, sequenced in a study of radiotherapy plus CTLA-4 blockade in lung cancer. The repertoire was sequenced with immunoSEQ multiplex PCR; TCRdb's copy has only in-frame clones and lacks some. The sample comprises 90,000 or so clones, 75% to 90% of which are singletons, and 0.82% rests with the top ten. The sample consisted of peripheral blood, taken from a patient treated with radiotherapy plus ipilimumab. The receptor set was obtained from a human donor with non-small cell lung cancer who had stable disease on radiotherapy plus ipilimumab.

The sample holds one count of this clone. V usage is TRBV18 and J usage is TRBJ1-2; the D is unclear. Germline CDR1 is KGHSH and CDR2 is LQKENI. The CDR3 has 15 residues. V was shortened by 6 bases and J by 4 bases, with 18 bases between the two germline ends. The CDR3 DNA reads as TGTGCCAGCTCTCCTGGGGAAGTTTATTTCTATGGCTACACCTTC. This translates into CASSPGEVYFYGYTF.

The chain uses TRBV5-6 and TRBJ2-3; 8 bases map to TRBD1. The germline CDR1 and CDR2 sequences are SGHDT and YYEEEE. The CDR3 consists of 14 residues. V was clipped by 4 bases and J by 7 bases; unmatched bases: 8. The CDR3: CASSPWTGLNTQYF. In nucleotides, the CDR3 is TGTGCCAGCAGCCCTTGGACAGGGCTAAATACGCAGTATTTT.

J is TRBJ2-3 and V is TRBV6-1; no clear D gene. The V gene lost 6 bases and the J gene lost 0 bases, with 13 bases spanning the gap. The length of the CDR3 is 15 residues. Germline CDR1 is MNHNS and CDR2 is SASEGT. The CDR3 is CASRRPPPSTDTQYF. The CDR3 DNA sequence: TGTGCCAGCAGACGGCCTCCCCCTAGCACAGATACGCAGTATTTT.

This clone appeared a few times. The chain has TRBV28 and TRBJ2-1; D possibly corresponds to TRBD1 (6 bases). The V and J ends lost 6 bases and 7 bases respectively, with 16 bases between them. This CDR3 is built from 14 residues. From germline, CDR1 is MDHEN and CDR2 SYDVKM. CDR3 loop: CASRPPGQLNEQFF. CDR3 in DNA: TGTGCCAGCAGGCCCCCAGGACAGCTTAATGAGCAGTTCTTC. The complete variable domain, with remaining parts taken from reference TRBV28 and TRBJ2-1, reads DVKVTQSSRYLVKRTGEKVFLECVQDMDHENMFWYRQDPGLGLRLIYFSYDVKMKEKGDIPEGYSVSREKKERFSLILESASTNQTSMYLCASRPPGQLNEQFFGPGTRLTVL.

The DNA for the CDR3 is TGTGCCATCAGTGAGTCGGGCAGGGGGCAGGTCTATGGCTACACCTTC. It translates to CAISESGRGQVYGYTF. The chain recombines TRBV10-3 with TRBJ1-2; the match to TRBD1 covers 8 bases. V gave up 0 bases and J gave up 4 bases; unmatched junction bases: 7. The CDR3 sequence is 16 residues long. CDR1 is ENHRY and CDR2 is SYGVKD in the germline V gene.

In its sample, this clone is medium-sized (0.01 to 0.1%). The chain joins TRBV18 to TRBJ2-7; no firm D call. The CDR3 length is 14 residues. V lost 3 bases and J lost 1, with 10 bases in between. From germline, CDR1 is KGHSH and CDR2 LQKENI. The CDR3 spells CASSPGGPSYEQYF. CDR3 in DNA: TGTGCCAGCTCACCTGGCGGTCCTTCCTACGAGCAGTACTTC.

The gene calls are TRBV5-1 and TRBJ2-5; D is undetermined. The J call may be wrong; the DNA end is better matched by TRBJ2-7. Germline V CDR1 and CDR2: SGHRS, YFSETQ. The CDR3 sequence is 11 residues long. CDR3 nucleotide sequence: TGCGCCAGCAGCGCCCCCTACGAGCAGTACTTC. Its protein is CASSAPYEQYF.

About this clone itself: Other nucleotide sequences in the sample specify the same CDR3. The rearrangement links TRBV11-2 to TRBJ1-1, with D unclear. The CDR3 is 12 amino acids. V was trimmed by 4 bases and J by 5 bases, leaving 8 bases between them. Germline CDR1 is SGHAT and CDR2 is FQNNGV. The CDR3 loop reads CASSSGRTEAFF. CDR3 nucleotide sequence: TGTGCCAGCAGCTCTGGGAGGACTGAAGCTTTCTTT.

The table lists this clone with a few counts. The gene calls are TRBV19 and TRBJ2-7; the D gene is possibly TRBD1 (6 bases). V lost 6 bases to trimming and J lost 0 bases, with 12 bases between them. Per the germline V gene, CDR1 is LNHDA and CDR2 is SQIVND (reference sequence). The CDR3 spans 14 residues. The CDR3 nucleotides are TGTGCCAGTAGCCCCACAGGGTCCTCCTACGAGCAGTACTTC. Its translation is CASSPTGSSYEQYF.

V gene TRBV19 combines with J gene TRBJ1-1; D possibly corresponds to TRBD1 (6 bases). CDR3 length: 13 amino acids. CDR1 and CDR2 from the germline V gene are LNHDA and SQIVND (reference sequence). Between the trimmed V and J ends, which lost 9 bases and 0 bases, there was a span of 11 bases. The CDR3 here is CASGGLMNTEAFF. As DNA, the CDR3 is TGTGCCAGCGGGGGGCTGATGAACACTGAAGCTTTCTTT.

This clone was recorded only once. The same CDR3 arises from other DNA sequences in this sample as well. The chain has TRBV5-1 and TRBJ2-2, with a tentative D call TRBD2 (5 bases). Germline lookup yields CDR1 SGHRS and CDR2 YFSETQ. V lost 0 bases, J lost 2 bases, and 8 bases lay in between. The CDR3 loop spans 15 amino acids. Here the CDR3 DNA reads TGCGCCAGCAGCTTGGGGGGAGCTAACACCGGGGAGCTGTTTTTT. It specifies CASSLGGANTGELFF.

CDR3: CASSPGLALMQYF. CDR3 in DNA: TGTGCCAGCAGCCCCGGACTAGCCCTAATGCAGTATTTT. V usage is TRBV7-3 and J usage is TRBJ2-3; 8 positions agree with TRBD2. Losses at the gene ends were 5 bases for V and 11 bases for J; bases not matched to a gene: 9. This CDR3 region has 13 residues. The germline CDR1 and CDR2 sequences are SGHTA and FQGTGA.

This clone appeared once. This rearrangement joins TRBV13 to TRBJ2-5; maybe TRBD2 (5 bases). Germline V CDR1 and CDR2: PRHDT, FYEKMQ (reference sequence). V lost 0 bases and J 8 bases, leaving 13 bases between the germline ends. The CDR3 length is 14 residues. The CDR3 nucleotides read TGTGCCAGCAGCTTAGGCCCGGGAACCCGAACCCAGTACTTC. It yields the protein CASSLGPGTRTQYF.

This chain uses TRBV11-2 with TRBJ1-2; D might be TRBD1 (5 bases). Per germline, CDR1 SGHAT and CDR2 FQNNGV. The V gene lost 1 base and the J gene lost 4 bases, with 10 bases spanning the gap. This CDR3 is built from 14 residues. The CDR3 loop is CASSLAEGLYGYTF. For the CDR3, the DNA is TGTGCCAGCAGCTTAGCGGAGGGGCTCTATGGCTACACCTTC.

This chain joins TRBV2 and TRBJ1-5; possibly TRBD1 for D (5 bases). Germline CDR1 and CDR2: SNHLY and FYNNEI. The CDR3 length is 15 residues. The germline V and J ends were trimmed by 6 bases and 7 bases, with 19 bases remaining between them. The CDR3 sequence is CASSPMGGFGQPQHF. The CDR3 DNA follows: TGTGCCAGCAGCCCAATGGGGGGATTTGGCCAGCCCCAGCATTTT.

This clone appeared a few times. CDR3 protein: CASSPQKGRETQYF. Here the CDR3 DNA reads TGTGCCAGCTCACCACAAAAGGGGCGAGAGACCCAGTACTTC. This sequence joins TRBV18 and TRBJ2-5, with D tentatively TRBD1 (5 bases). Germline V gene sequence: CDR1 KGHSH, CDR2 LQKENI. Trimming stripped 1 base from V and 4 bases from J, with 10 bases between. This CDR3 is 14 amino acids long.

The chain employs TRBV7-9 and TRBJ1-2; D not resolved. Germline lookup yields CDR1 SEHNR and CDR2 FQNEAQ (reference sequence). The CDR3 length is 11 residues. V lost 5 bases, J lost 8 bases, and 9 bases lay in between. The CDR3, as DNA: TGTGCCAGCAGCCCGTTGGGGGGCTACACCTTC. Encoded protein: CASSPLGGYTF. The whole variable domain, remainder taken from reference TRBV7-9 and TRBJ1-2, is DTGVSQNPRHKITKRGQNVTFRCDPISEHNRLYWYRQTLGQGPEFLTYFQNEAQLEKSRLLSDRFSAERPKGSFSTLEIQRTEQGDSAMYLCASSPLGGYTFGSGTRLTVV.

The rearrangement uses TRBV7-2 and TRBJ1-2; D possibly corresponds to TRBD1 (6 bases). This CDR3 has 15 amino acids. The V end was cut by 4 bases, the J end by 4 bases, with 16 bases between. Looked up from germline, CDR1 is SGHTA and CDR2 is FQGNSA. CDR3 region: CASSSDPGQIYGYTF. DNA for the CDR3: TGTGCCAGCAGCTCGGACCCCGGACAGATCTATGGCTACACCTTC.

The J gene is TRBJ1-2, the V gene TRBV18; 8 bases map to TRBD1. This CDR3 comprises 14 residues. V shed 3 bases, J shed 6 bases, and the junction held 6 bases outside the gene matches. The germline V gene has CDR1 KGHSH and CDR2 LQKENI. The CDR3 DNA reads as TGTGCCAGCTCACCGCTAGGACAGGGAGATGGCTACACCTTC. It codes for CASSPLGQGDGYTF.

V and J are TRBV5-4 and TRBJ1-2; D remains ambiguous. CDR3 length: 11 residues. Trimming pared 2 bases from V and 8 bases from J, leaving 7 bases between. Germline V gene lookup returns CDR1 SGHNT and CDR2 YYREEE (reference sequence). The CDR3 bases are TGTGCCAGCAGCTTATATGAGGGCTACACCTTC. It translates to CASSLYEGYTF.

The chain carries TRBV9 and TRBJ1-6; D is unresolved. The CDR3 is 16 residues long. Trimming left V 0 bases short and J 10 bases short, with 17 bases between. Germline lookup yields CDR1 SGDLS and CDR2 YYNGEE. Here the CDR3 reads CASSVDASPVGSPLHF. The CDR3 DNA reads as TGTGCCAGCAGCGTAGATGCCTCCCCGGTTGGGTCACCCCTCCACTTT.

The chain joins TRBV10-3 to TRBJ1-5; TRBD1 might be the D (6 bases). This CDR3 is built from 15 residues. With 0 bases removed from V and 7 bases from J, the gap between germline ends came to 13 bases. CDR1 ENHRY and CDR2 SYGVKD come from the germline V gene. This CDR3 is CAISESPGAGQPQHF. The CDR3 DNA reads TGTGCCATCAGTGAGTCGCCGGGGGCCGGCCAGCCCCAGCATTTT.

This clone has only one observation. The chain combines TRBV2 with TRBJ2-2; 8 bases map to TRBD2. Germline trimming cut 5 bases from V and 3 bases from J; bases unmatched to any gene: 14. CDR1 is SNHLY and CDR2 is FYNNEI in the germline V gene. CDR3 length equals 18 residues. The CDR3 region has the DNA TGTGCCAGCAGTCCCAGCCCAACGGGGGGGGTTTACACCGGGGAGCTGTTTTTT. Amino acid sequence: CASSPSPTGGVYTGELFF.

The rearrangement uses TRBV27 and TRBJ2-5; TRBD1 is a possible D gene (5 bases). The CDR3 contains 13 residues. The germline V gene has CDR1 MNHEY and CDR2 SMNVEV (reference sequence). Trimming stripped 2 bases from V and 9 bases from J, with 13 bases between. The CDR3 sequence: CASSLTQGQPQYF. CDR3 coding DNA: TGTGCCAGCAGTTTAACCCAGGGTCAGCCCCAGTACTTC.

The DNA of the CDR3 is TGTGCCAGCAGTTTCGAGCGCGGAAGCTCCTACGAGCAGTACTTC. Its translation is CASSFERGSSYEQYF. The rearrangement uses TRBV27 and TRBJ2-7, with D unresolved. V was cut by 3 bases and J by 0 bases, with 12 bases left in between. CDR1 is MNHEY, CDR2 SMNVEV, per germline (reference sequence). The CDR3 loop spans 15 amino acids.